This TCR beta chain was recorded in a study of neurological immune-mediated disorders. The study, taken as a whole, reports: The multiple sclerosis repertoire cluster showed no association with any clinical or MRI feature. The authors stated that larger cohorts are needed.

5'RACE with 10-nucleotide random UMIs generated the cDNA. A single run covered 15-18 subjects with over 180 million TCR-beta sequences. TCRdb reprocessed the 5' RACE reads with MiXCR, giving one entry per CDR3 protein. This table holds about 74,000 distinct CDR3 sequences, around 5% found once. The unsorted libraries were made from 2 million PBMCs kept at -80 C. This clonotype showed up many times. Its antigen is undetermined. Germline CDR1 is MDHEN and CDR2 is SYDVKM. With 5 bases removed from V and 6 bases from J, the gap between germline ends came to 11 bases. There are 12 residues in the CDR3. The V and J genes are TRBV28 and TRBJ2-7; D remains ambiguous. The source of this sequence is a man between 18 and 29 years old with multiple sclerosis. Sequenced sample: PBMCs. The CDR3 loop is CASSLTRSEQYF. In DNA form, the CDR3 reads TGTGCCAGCAGTCTAACCCGCTCCGAGCAGTACTTC.